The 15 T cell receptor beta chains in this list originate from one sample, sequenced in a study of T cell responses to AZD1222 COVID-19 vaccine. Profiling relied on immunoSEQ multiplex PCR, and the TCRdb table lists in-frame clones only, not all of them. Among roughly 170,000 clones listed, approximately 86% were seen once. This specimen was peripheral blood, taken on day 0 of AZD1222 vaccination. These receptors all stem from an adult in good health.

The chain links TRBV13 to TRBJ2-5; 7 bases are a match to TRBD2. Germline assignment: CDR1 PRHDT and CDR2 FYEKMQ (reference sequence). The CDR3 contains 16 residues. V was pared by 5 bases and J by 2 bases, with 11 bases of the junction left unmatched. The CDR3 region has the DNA TGTGCCAGCAGCACCTACCGGGGGGAAGGACAAGAGACCCAGTACTTC. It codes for CASSTYRGEGQETQYF.

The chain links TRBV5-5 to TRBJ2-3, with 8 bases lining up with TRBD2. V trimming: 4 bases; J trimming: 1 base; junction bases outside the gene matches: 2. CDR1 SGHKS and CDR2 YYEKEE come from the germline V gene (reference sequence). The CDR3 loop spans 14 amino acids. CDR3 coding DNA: TGTGCCAGCAGCCATAGCGGGGGCACAGATACGCAGTATTTT. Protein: CASSHSGGTDTQYF.

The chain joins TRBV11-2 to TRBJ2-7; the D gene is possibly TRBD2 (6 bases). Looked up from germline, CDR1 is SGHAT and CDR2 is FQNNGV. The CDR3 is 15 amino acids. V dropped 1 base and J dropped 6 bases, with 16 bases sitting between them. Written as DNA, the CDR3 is TGTGCCAGCAGCTTAGCCCTGCGGGGAATTAGCGAGCAGTACTTC. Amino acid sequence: CASSLALRGISEQYF.

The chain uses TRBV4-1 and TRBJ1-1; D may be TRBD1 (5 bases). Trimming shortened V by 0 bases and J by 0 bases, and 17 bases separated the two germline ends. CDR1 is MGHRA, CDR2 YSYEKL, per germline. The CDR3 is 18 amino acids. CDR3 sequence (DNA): TGCGCCAGCAGCCAAGATCCGTCGGGGGGGTTTATGAACACTGAAGCTTTCTTT. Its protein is CASSQDPSGGFMNTEAFF.

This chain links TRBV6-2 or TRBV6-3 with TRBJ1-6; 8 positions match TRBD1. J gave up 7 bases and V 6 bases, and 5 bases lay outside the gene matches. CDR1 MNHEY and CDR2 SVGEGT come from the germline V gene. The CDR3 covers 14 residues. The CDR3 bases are TGTGCCAGCAGCCCGAGGACAGGGAATTCACCCCTCCACTTT. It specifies CASSPRTGNSPLHF.

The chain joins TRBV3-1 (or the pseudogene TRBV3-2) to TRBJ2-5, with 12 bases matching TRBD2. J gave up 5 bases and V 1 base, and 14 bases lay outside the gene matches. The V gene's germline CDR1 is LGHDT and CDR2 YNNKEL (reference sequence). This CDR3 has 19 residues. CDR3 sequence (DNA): TGTGCCAGCAGCCAAGTCAGGCTAGCGGGAGGGCCGCGGTATGAGACCCAGTACTTC. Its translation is CASSQVRLAGGPRYETQYF.

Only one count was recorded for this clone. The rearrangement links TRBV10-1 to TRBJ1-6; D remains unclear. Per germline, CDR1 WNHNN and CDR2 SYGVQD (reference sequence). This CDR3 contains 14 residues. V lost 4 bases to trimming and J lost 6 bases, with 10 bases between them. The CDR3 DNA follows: TGCGCCAGCAGTGGGACCGCCGCTAATTCACCCCTCCACTTT. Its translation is CASSGTAANSPLHF.

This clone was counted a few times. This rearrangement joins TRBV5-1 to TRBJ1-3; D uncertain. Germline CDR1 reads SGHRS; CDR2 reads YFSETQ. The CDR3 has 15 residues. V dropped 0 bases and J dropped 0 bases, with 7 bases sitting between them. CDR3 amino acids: CASSLGQISGNTIYF. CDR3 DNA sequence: TGCGCCAGCAGCTTGGGTCAGATCTCTGGAAACACCATATATTTT.

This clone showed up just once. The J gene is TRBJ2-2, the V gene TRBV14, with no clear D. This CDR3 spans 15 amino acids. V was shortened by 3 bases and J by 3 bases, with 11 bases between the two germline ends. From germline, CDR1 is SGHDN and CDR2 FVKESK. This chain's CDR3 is CASSHRDTYTGELFF. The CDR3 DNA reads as TGTGCCAGCAGCCACCGTGACACATACACCGGGGAGCTGTTTTTT.

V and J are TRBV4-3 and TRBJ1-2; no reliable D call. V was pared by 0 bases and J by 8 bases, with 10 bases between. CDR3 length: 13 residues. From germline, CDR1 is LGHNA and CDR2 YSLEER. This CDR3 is CASSQDWAGGYTF. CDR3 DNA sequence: TGCGCCAGCAGCCAAGATTGGGCAGGAGGCTACACCTTC.

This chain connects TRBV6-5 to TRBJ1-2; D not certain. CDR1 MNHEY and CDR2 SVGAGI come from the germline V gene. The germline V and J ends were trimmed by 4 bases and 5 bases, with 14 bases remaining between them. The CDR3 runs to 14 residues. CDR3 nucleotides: TGTGCCAGCAGTTCCTTCGAGGACTTTTATGGCTACACCTTC. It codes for CASSSFEDFYGYTF.

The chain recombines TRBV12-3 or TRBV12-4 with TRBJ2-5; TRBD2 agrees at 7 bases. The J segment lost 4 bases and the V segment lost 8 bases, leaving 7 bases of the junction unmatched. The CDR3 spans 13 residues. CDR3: CASGEGGVETQYF. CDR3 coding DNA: TGTGCCAGCGGGGAGGGTGGAGTAGAGACCCAGTACTTC.

Written as DNA, the CDR3 is TGTGCCAGCAGCTCCGAACAAGAGACCCAGTACTTC. Protein sequence: CASSSEQETQYF. The V call is TRBV7-9, the J call TRBJ2-5; D not resolved. The germline CDR1 and CDR2 sequences are SEHNR and FQNEAQ (reference sequence). This CDR3 is built from 12 residues. Between the trimmed V and J ends, which lost 4 bases and 2 bases, there was a span of 5 bases. Full variable domain (rest looked up from reference TRBV7-9 and TRBJ2-5): DTGVSQNPRHKITKRGQNVTFRCDPISEHNRLYWYRQTLGQGPEFLTYFQNEAQLEKSRLLSDRFSAERPKGSFSTLEIQRTEQGDSAMYLCASSSEQETQYFGPGTRLLVL.

CDR3 protein: CASSPTRGAGYGYTF. In DNA form, the CDR3 reads TGTGCCAGCAGCCCCACGCGGGGGGCGGGCTATGGCTACACCTTC. The gene calls are TRBV13 and TRBJ1-2; possibly TRBD1 for D (6 bases). The CDR3 totals 15 residues. V was trimmed by 5 bases and J by 4 bases, leaving 17 bases between them. CDR1 and CDR2 (germline): PRHDT, FYEKMQ (reference sequence).

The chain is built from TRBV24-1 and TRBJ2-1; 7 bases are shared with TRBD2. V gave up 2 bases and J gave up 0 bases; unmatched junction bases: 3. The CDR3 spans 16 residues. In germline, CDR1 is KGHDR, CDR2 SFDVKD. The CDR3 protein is CATSDSGRGSYNEQFF. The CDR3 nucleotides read TGTGCCACCAGTGATTCAGGGAGGGGCTCCTACAATGAGCAGTTCTTC.